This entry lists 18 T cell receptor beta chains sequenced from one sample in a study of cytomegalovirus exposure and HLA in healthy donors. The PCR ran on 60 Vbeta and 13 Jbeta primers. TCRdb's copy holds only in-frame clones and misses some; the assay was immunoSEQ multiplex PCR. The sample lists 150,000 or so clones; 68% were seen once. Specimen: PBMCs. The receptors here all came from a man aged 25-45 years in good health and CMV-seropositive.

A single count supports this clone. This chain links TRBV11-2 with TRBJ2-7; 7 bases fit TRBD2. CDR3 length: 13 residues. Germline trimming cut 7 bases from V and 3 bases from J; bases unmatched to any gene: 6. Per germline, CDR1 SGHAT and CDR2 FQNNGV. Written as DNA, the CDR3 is TGTGCCAGCAAACAGACTAGCTTCTACGAGCAGTACTTC. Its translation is CASKQTSFYEQYF.

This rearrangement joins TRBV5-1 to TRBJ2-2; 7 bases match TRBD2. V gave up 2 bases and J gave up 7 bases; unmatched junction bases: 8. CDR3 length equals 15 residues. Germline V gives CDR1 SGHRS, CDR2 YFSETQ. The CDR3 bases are TGCGCCAGCAGCTTAAGGCCCCTAGCGGTCGGGGAGCTGTTTTTT. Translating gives CASSLRPLAVGELFF.

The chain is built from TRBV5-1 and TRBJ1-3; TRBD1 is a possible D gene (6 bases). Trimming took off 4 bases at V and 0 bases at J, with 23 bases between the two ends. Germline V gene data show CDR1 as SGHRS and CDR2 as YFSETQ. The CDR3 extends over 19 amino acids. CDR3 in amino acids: CASSLRGPTPSNSGNTIYF. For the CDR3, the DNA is TGCGCCAGCAGCCTCAGGGGACCAACACCAAGTAACTCTGGAAACACCATATATTTT. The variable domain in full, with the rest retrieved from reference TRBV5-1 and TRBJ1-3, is KAGVTQTPRYLIKTRGQQVTLSCSPISGHRSVSWYQQTPGQGLQFLFEYFSETQRNKGNFPGRFSGRQFSNSRSEMNVSTLELGDSALYLCASSLRGPTPSNSGNTIYFGEGSWLTVV.

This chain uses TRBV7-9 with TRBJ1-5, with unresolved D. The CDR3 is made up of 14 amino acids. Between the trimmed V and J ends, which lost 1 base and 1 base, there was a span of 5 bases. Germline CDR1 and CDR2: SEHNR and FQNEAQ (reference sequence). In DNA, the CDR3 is TGTGCCAGCAGCTTAGTAGAAAGCAATCAGCCCCAGCATTTT. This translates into CASSLVESNQPQHF. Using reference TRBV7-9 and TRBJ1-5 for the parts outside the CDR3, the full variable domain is DTGVSQNPRHKITKRGQNVTFRCDPISEHNRLYWYRQTLGQGPEFLTYFQNEAQLEKSRLLSDRFSAERPKGSFSTLEIQRTEQGDSAMYLCASSLVESNQPQHFGDGTRLSIL.

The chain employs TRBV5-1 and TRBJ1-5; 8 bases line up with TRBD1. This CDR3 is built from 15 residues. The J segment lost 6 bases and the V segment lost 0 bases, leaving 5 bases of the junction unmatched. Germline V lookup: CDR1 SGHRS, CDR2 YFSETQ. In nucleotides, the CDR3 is TGCGCCAGCAGCTTGGGGACAGGGTCGGTTCAGCCCCAGCATTTT. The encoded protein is CASSLGTGSVQPQHF.

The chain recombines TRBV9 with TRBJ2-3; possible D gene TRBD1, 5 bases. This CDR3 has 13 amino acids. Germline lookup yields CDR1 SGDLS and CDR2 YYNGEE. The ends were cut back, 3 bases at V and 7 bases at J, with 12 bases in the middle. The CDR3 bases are TGTGCCAGCAGCGGGGGCCCCCCCTATACGCAGTATTTT. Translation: CASSGGPPYTQYF. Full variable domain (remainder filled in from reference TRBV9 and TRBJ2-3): DSGVTQTPKHLITATGQRVTLRCSPRSGDLSVYWYQQSLDQGLQFLIQYYNGEERAKGNILERFSAQQFPDLHSELNLSSLELGDSALYFCASSGGPPYTQYFGPGTRLTVL.

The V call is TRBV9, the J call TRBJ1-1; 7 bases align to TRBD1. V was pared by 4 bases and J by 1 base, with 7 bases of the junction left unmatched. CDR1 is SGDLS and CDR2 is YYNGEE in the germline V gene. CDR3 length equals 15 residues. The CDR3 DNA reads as TGTGCCAGCAGCCCGACGGGACAGCCGAACACTGAAGCTTTCTTT. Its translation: CASSPTGQPNTEAFF.

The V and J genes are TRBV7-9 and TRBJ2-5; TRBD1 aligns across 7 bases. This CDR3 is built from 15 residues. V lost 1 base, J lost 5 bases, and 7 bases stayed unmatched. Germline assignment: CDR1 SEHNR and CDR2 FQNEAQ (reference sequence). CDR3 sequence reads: CASSLGQGEIETQYF. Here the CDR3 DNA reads TGTGCCAGCAGCTTAGGGCAGGGGGAAATTGAGACCCAGTACTTC. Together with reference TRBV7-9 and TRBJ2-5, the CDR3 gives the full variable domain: DTGVSQNPRHKITKRGQNVTFRCDPISEHNRLYWYRQTLGQGPEFLTYFQNEAQLEKSRLLSDRFSAERPKGSFSTLEIQRTEQGDSAMYLCASSLGQGEIETQYFGPGTRLLVL.

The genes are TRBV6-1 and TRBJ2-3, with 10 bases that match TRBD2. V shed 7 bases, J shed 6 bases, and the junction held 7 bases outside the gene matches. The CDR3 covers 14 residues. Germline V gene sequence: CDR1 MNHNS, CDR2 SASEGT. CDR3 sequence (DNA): TGTGCCAGCAAAGCTAGCGGGAGAGGGGATACGCAGTATTTT. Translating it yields CASKASGRGDTQYF.

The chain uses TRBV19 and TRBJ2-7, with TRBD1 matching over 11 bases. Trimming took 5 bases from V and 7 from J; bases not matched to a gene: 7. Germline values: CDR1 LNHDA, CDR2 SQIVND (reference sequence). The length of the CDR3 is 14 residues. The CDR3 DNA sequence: TGTGCCAGTAGTGCCGGGACAGGGGGAAGGGAGCAGTACTTC. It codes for CASSAGTGGREQYF.

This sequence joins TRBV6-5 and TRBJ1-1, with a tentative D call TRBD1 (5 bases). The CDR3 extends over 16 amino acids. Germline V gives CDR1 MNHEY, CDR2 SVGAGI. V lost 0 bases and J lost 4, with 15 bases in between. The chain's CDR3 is CASSYSYGERGTEAFF. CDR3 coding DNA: TGTGCCAGCAGTTACTCGTACGGAGAAAGGGGCACTGAAGCTTTCTTT.

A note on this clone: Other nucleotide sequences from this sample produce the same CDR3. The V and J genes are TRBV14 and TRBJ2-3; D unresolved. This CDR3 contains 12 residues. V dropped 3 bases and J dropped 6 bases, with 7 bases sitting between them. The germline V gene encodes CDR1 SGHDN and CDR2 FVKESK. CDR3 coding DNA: TGTGCCAGCAGCCAGTCCGGGGATACGCAGTATTTT. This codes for CASSQSGDTQYF.

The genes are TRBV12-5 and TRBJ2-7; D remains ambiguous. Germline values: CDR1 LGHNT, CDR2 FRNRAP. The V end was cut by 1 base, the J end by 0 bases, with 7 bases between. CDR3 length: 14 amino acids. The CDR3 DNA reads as TGTGCTAGTGGTTTGGGCCTACCCTCCTACGAGCAGTACTTC. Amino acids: CASGLGLPSYEQYF.

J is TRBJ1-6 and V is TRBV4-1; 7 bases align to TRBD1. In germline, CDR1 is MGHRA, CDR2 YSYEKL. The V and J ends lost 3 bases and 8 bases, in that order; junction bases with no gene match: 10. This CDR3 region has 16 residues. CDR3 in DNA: TGCGCCAGCAGCCAGACCGCCGGACAGGAATATTCACCCCTCCACTTT. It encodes CASSQTAGQEYSPLHF.

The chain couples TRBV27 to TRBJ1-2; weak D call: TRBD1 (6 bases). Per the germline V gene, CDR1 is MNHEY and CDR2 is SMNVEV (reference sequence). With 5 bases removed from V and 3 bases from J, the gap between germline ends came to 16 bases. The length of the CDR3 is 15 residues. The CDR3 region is CASSGLGGADYGYTF. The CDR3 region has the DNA TGTGCCAGCAGTGGCTTAGGGGGTGCGGACTATGGCTACACCTTC.

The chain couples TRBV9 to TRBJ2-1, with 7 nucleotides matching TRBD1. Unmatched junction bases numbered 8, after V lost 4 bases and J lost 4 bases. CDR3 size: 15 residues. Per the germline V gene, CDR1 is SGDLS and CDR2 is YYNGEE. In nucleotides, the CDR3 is TGTGCCAGCAGCTTAGGGGGCGCGGATTACAATGAGCAGTTCTTC. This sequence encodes CASSLGGADYNEQFF.

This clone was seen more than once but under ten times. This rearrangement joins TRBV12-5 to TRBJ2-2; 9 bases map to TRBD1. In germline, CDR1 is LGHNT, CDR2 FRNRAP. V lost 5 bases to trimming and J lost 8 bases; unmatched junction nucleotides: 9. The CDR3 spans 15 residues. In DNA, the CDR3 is TGTGCTAGTGGTCTGGGGACAGGGTCTCTTGGGGAGCTGTTTTTT. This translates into CASGLGTGSLGELFF. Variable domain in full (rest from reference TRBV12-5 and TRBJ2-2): DARVTQTPRHKVTEMGQEVTMRCQPILGHNTVFWYRQTMMQGLELLAYFRNRAPLDDSGMPKDRFSAEMPDATLATLKIQPSEPRDSAVYFCASGLGTGSLGELFFGEGSRLTVL.

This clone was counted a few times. This CDR3 is CASSLDRYTEAFF. CDR3 nucleotide sequence: TGTGCCAGCAGCCTGGACAGATACACTGAAGCTTTCTTT. This chain connects TRBV5-8 to TRBJ1-1; maybe TRBD1 (6 bases). Per the germline V gene, CDR1 is SGHTS and CDR2 is YDEGEE. The CDR3 loop spans 13 amino acids. V dropped 4 bases and J dropped 3 bases, with 10 bases sitting between them.